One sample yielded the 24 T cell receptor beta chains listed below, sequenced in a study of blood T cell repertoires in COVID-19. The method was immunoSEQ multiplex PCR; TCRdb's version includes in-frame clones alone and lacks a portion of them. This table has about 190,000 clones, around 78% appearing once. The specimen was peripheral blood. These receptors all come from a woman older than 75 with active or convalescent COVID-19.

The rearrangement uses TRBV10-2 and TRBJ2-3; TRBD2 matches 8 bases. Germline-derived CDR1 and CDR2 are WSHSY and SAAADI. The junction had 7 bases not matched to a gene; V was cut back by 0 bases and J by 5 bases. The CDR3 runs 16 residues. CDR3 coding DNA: TGCGCCAGCAGTGAGTCCCGGGGGGGCGTGAGAGATACGCAGTATTTT. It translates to CASSESRGGVRDTQYF.

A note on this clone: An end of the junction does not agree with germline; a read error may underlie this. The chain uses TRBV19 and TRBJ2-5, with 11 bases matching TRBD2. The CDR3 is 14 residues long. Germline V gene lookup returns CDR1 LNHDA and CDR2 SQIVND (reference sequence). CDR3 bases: TGTGCCAGTAGGATAGCGGGGGGGCCGGGGACCCAGTACTTC. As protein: CASRIAGGPGTQYF.

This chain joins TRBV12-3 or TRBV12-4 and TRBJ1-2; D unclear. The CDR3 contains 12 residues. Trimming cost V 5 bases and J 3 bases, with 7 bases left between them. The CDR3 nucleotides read TGTGCCAGCAGTACTTCCTACTATGGCTACACCTTC. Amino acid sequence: CASSTSYYGYTF.

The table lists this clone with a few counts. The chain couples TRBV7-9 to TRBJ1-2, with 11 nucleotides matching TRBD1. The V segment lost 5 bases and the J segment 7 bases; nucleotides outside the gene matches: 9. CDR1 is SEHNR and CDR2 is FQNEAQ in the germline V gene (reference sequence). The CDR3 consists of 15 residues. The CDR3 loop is CASSNSRTGGFGYTF. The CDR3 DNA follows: TGTGCCAGCAGCAACAGTAGGACAGGGGGCTTTGGCTACACCTTC.

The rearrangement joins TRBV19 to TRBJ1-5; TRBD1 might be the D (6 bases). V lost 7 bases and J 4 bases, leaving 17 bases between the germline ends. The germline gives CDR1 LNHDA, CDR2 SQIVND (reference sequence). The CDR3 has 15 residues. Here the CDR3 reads CASKTTGIGNQPQHF. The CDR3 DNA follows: TGTGCCAGTAAAACCACAGGGATAGGGAATCAGCCCCAGCATTTT.

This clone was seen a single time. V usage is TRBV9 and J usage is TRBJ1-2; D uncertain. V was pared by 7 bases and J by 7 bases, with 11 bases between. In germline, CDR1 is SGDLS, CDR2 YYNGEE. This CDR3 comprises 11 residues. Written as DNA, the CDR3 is TGTGCCAGCCTGCCCGGTGTTGGCTACACCTTC. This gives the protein CASLPGVGYTF.

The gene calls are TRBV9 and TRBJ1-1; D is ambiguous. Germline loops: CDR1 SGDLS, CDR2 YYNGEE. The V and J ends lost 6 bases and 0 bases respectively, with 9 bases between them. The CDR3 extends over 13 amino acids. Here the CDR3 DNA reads TGTGCCAGCACGGGAGGTCTGAACACTGAAGCTTTCTTT. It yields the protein CASTGGLNTEAFF. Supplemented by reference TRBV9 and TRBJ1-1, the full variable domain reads DSGVTQTPKHLITATGQRVTLRCSPRSGDLSVYWYQQSLDQGLQFLIQYYNGEERAKGNILERFSAQQFPDLHSELNLSSLELGDSALYFCASTGGLNTEAFFGQGTRLTVV.

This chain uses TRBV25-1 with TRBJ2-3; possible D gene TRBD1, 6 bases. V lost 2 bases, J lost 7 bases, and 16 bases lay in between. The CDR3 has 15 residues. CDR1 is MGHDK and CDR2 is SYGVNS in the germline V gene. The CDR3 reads CASSEIGAGENTQYF. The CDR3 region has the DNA TGTGCCAGCAGTGAAATCGGGGCAGGGGAGAATACGCAGTATTTT.

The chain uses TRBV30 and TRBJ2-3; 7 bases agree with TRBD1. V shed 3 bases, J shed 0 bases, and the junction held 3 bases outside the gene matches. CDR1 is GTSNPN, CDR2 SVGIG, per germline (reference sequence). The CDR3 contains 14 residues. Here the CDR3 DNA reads TGTGCCTGGAGAGGGGGCCAGAGCACAGATACGCAGTATTTT. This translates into CAWRGGQSTDTQYF.

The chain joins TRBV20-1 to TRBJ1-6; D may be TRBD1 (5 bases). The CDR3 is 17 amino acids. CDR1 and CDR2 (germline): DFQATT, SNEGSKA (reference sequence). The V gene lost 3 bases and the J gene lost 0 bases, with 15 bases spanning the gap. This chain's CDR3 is CSASLGAQSSYNSPLHF. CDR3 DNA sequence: TGCAGTGCTAGTCTTGGGGCCCAGAGCTCCTATAATTCACCCCTCCACTTT.

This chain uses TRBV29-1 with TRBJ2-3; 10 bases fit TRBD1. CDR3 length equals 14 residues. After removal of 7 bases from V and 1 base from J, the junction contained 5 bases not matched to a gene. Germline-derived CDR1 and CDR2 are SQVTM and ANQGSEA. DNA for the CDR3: TGCAGCGCCTCTGGGACAGGGGGCACAGATACGCAGTATTTT. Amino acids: CSASGTGGTDTQYF.

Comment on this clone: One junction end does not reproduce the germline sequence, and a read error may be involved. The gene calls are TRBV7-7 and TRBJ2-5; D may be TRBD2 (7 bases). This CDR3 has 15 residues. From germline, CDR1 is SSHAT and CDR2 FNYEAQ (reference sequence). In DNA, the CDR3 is TGTGCTAGCAGCCCAAGGGGGGAGGGGCAAGAGACCCAGTACTTC. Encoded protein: CASSPRGEGQETQYF.

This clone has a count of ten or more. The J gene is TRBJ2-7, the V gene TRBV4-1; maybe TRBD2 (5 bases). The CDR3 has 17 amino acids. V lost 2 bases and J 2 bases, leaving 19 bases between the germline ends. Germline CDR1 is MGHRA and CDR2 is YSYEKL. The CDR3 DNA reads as TGCGCCAGCAGCCAATCTCCCGTAAGCGGACTTGCCTACGAGCAGTACTTC. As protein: CASSQSPVSGLAYEQYF.

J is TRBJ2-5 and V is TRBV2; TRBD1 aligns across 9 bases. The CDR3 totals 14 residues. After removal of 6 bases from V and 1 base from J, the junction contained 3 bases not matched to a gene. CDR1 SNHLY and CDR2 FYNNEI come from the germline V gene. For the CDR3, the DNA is TGTGCCAGCAGAATACAGGGGGCCCAAGAGACCCAGTACTTC. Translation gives CASRIQGAQETQYF.

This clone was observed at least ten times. CDR3: CASKRLAGDQYEQYF. The CDR3 coding sequence is TGTGCCAGCAAGCGACTAGCGGGGGACCAATACGAGCAGTACTTC. The rearrangement joins TRBV6-6 to TRBJ2-7; 12 bases are shared with TRBD2. Germline lookup yields CDR1 MNHNY and CDR2 SVGAGI (reference sequence). The CDR3 is 15 amino acids. V gave up 7 bases and J gave up 4 bases; unmatched junction bases: 8.

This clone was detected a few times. The CDR3 nucleotides read TGCAGCGTGAGGGCGGACCCCCATAATCAGCCCCAGCATTTT. Protein sequence: CSVRADPHNQPQHF. V is TRBV29-1 and J is TRBJ1-5; D not resolved. The CDR3 is 14 amino acids. The germline V gene encodes CDR1 SQVTM and CDR2 ANQGSEA. V was trimmed by 6 bases and J by 4 bases, leaving 16 bases between them. Using reference TRBV29-1 and TRBJ1-5 for the parts outside the CDR3, the full variable domain is SAVISQKPSRDICQRGTSLTIQCQVDSQVTMMFWYRQQPGQSLTLIATANQGSEATYESGFVIDKFPISRPNLTFSTLTVSNMSPEDSSIYLCSVRADPHNQPQHFGDGTRLSIL.

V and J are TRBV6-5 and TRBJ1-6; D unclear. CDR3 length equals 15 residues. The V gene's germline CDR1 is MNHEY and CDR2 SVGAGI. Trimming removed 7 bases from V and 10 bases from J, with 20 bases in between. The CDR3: CASNTRLGPSSPLHF. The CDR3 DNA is TGTGCCAGCAATACTAGATTAGGACCTTCGTCACCCCTCCACTTT.

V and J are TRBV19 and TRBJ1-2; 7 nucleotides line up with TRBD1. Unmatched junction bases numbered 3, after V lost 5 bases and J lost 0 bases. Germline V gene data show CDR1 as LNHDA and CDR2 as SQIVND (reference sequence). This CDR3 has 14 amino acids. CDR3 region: CASSSGTANYGYTF. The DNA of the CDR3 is TGTGCCAGTAGTTCAGGGACAGCTAACTATGGCTACACCTTC.

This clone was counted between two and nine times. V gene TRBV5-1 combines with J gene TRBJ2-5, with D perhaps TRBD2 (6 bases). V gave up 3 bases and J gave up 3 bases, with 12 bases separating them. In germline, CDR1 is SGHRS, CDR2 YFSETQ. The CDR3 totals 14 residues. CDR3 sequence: CASSSGDAEETQYF. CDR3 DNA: TGCGCCAGCAGCTCGGGGGACGCCGAAGAGACCCAGTACTTC.

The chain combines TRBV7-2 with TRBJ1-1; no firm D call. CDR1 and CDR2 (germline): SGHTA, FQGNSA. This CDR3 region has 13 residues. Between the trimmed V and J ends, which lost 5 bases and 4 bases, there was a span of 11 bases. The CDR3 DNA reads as TGTGCCAGCAGCCGTCAGGTGACCACTGAAGCTTTCTTT. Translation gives CASSRQVTTEAFF.

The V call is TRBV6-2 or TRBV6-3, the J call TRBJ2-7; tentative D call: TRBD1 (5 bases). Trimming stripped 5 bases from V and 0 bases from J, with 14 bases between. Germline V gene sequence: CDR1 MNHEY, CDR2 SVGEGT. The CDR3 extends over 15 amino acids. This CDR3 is CASSIRVDSSYEQYF. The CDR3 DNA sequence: TGTGCCAGCAGTATTCGGGTCGACAGCTCCTACGAGCAGTACTTC.

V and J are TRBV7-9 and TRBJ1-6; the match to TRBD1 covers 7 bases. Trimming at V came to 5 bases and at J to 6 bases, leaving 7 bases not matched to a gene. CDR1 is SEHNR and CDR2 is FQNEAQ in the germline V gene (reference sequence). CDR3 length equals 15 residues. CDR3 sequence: CASSGGTVFNSPLHF. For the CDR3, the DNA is TGTGCCAGCAGCGGCGGGACAGTGTTTAATTCACCCCTCCACTTT.

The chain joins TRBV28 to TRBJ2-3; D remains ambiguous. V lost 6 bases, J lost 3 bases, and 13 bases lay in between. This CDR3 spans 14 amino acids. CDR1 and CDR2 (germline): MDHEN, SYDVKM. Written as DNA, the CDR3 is TGTGCCAGCAGCACAGACACCCAGACAGATACGCAGTATTTT. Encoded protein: CASSTDTQTDTQYF.

The CDR3 here is CASSISRTGDYQPQHF. CDR3 DNA sequence: TGTGCCAGTAGTATTTCCCGGACAGGGGACTATCAGCCCCAGCATTTT. The chain links TRBV19 to TRBJ1-5, with TRBD1 matching over 9 bases. Germline assignment: CDR1 LNHDA and CDR2 SQIVND (reference sequence). V gave up 3 bases and J gave up 5 bases; unmatched junction bases: 8. This CDR3 has 16 amino acids.